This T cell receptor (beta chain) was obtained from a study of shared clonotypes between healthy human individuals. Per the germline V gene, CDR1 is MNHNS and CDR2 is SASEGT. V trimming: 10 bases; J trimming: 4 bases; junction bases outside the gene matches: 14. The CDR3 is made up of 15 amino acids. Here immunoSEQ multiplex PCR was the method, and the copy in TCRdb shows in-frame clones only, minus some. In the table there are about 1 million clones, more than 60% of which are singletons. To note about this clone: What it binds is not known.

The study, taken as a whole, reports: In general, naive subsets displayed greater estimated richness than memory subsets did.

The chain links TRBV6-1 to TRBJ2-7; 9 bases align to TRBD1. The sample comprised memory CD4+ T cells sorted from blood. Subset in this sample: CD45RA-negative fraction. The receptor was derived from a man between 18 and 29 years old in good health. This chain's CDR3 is CANPGTGSSIYEQYF. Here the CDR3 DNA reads TGTGCCAACCCCGGGACAGGGTCCTCCATTTACGAGCAGTACTTC.